Sequencing of this TCR beta chain was carried out in a study of post-analysis software for immune sequencing data. Of note for this clonotype: Its specificity is not known. A junction boundary mismatches the germline segment, possibly from a read error.

This CDR3 contains 14 residues. The library was made from cDNA and included unique molecular identifiers. TCRdb re-derived calls from the PCR reads in MiXCR, one entry per CDR3 protein. There are roughly 800,000 distinct CDR3 sequences in the sample; about half occur only once, and roughly 4.9% lies in the top ten. Study-wide results and caveats: About five TRBV segments were more frequent in patients than controls; TRBV5-6, TRBV5-1 and TRBV20-1 belonged to this group.

The TCR originated in a girl between 5 and 17 years old with multiple sclerosis. The J gene is TRBJ1-5, the V gene TRBV12-3 or TRBV12-4, with 9 nucleotides matching TRBD1. Input material: blood. CDR3 amino acids: CAGSLTGQGEPQHF. The CDR3 DNA is TGTGCCGGCAGTTTAACGGGACAGGGAGAACCCCAGCATTTT.